This T cell receptor (beta chain) was documented in a study of shared clonotypes between healthy human individuals. General observations from the study: Sampling covered nothing but blood. Tissue TCR repertoires likely differ from those found in blood.

Naive CD4+ cells were CD45RA-selected; the remaining cells were memory. Researchers ran the assay at a deep level. Genomic DNA (from each subset) was split evenly across several immunoSEQ plates. Using immunoSEQ multiplex PCR, the repertoire was profiled, and TCRdb retains in-frame clones only, with some absent. The table lists about 2.3 million clones, roughly 93% of them singletons. Germline V gene data show CDR1 as LNHDA and CDR2 as SQIVND (reference sequence). With 6 bases removed from V and 0 bases from J, the gap between germline ends came to 12 bases. The CDR3 has 15 amino acids. Of note for this clone: Its antigen is unidentified.

The chain links TRBV19 to TRBJ1-5; D ambiguous. The sequence came from a man in his late teens or twenties in good health. Some clones in this sample may be carry-over from other donors' samples. Sequenced material: naive CD4+ T cells from PBMCs. Subset denoted: CD45RA+ positively selected. The CDR3 is CASSPAQNSNQPQHF. As DNA, the CDR3 is TGTGCCAGTAGCCCAGCACAGAATAGCAATCAGCCCCAGCATTTT.